This T cell receptor (beta chain) is from a study of blood T cells in healthy people across ages. After removal of 6 bases from V and 3 bases from J, the junction contained 15 bases not matched to a gene. This CDR3 is built from 17 residues. CDR1 is SGHRS and CDR2 is YFSETQ in the germline V gene. This clonotype was recorded a few times. Alongside a J-beta primer mix, a sample-barcoded 5' primer served in a second PCR lasting roughly 6 to 12 cycles. Carrying 12 random nucleotides, a template-switch adaptor labeled each individual cDNA molecule. TCRdb reanalysed the 5' RACE reads using MiXCR and keeps one entry per CDR3 protein. The sample contains roughly 560,000 distinct CDR3 sequences, 20% to 30% of which appear only once. The same data also contributed to another study, on T cells of mothers and their children. This second study notes: Material was donated by three healthy Caucasian mothers and their six children.

The receptor was isolated from a boy between 10 and 17 years old in good health. This chain uses TRBV5-1 with TRBJ1-1, with 9 nucleotides matching TRBD1. Source material: blood. The CDR3 is CASKQGATWRGDTEAFF. The CDR3 nucleotides read TGCGCCAGCAAACAGGGGGCGACTTGGCGGGGGGACACTGAAGCTTTCTTT. Combining the CDR3 with reference TRBV5-1 and TRBJ1-1 gives the whole variable domain KAGVTQTPRYLIKTRGQQVTLSCSPISGHRSVSWYQQTPGQGLQFLFEYFSETQRNKGNFPGRFSGRQFSNSRSEMNVSTLELGDSALYLCASKQGATWRGDTEAFFGQGTRLTVV.